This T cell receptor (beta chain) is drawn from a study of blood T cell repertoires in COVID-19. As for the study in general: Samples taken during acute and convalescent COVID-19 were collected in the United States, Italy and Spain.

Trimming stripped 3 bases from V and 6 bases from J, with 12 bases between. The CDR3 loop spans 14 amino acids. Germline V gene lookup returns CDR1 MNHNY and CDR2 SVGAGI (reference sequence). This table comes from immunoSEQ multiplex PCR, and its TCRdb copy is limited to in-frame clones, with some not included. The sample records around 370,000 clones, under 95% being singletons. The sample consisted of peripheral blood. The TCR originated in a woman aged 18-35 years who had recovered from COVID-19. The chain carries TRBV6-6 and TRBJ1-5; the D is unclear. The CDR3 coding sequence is TGTGCCAGCAGTTATGCCCAACGGGGTCAGCCCCAGCATTTT. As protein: CASSYAQRGQPQHF.